This T cell receptor (beta chain) was retrieved from a study of low-dose radiotherapy and immunotherapy resistance in tumors. Looking at the study overall: Each fraction for Cohort 1 was 0.5 Gy, given every 2 weeks, and the total came to 6.5 Gy. Starting cycle 1 day 1, oral aspirin 300 mg was given daily for four cycles.

Both TCRalpha and TCRbeta chains were reverse transcribed with V-gene-specific primers. For amplifying TCRs, the PCR ran for around 20 cycles with Phusion, which was used together with a constant-region primer and the adapter on the V primers. Using its own MiXCR run on the reads, TCRdb lists one record per CDR3 protein. The sample has around 64,000 distinct CDR3 sequences; more than 20% are singletons. The CDR3 runs to 13 residues. Germline V gene sequence: CDR1 SGHVS, CDR2 FNYEAQ. Trimming stripped 5 bases from V and 7 bases from J, with 14 bases between. This clonotype was picked up many times. Indicated time point: before trial treatment. The donors, trial participants, received nivolumab, ipilimumab, aspirin, low-dose cyclophosphamide and low-dose radiotherapy. Advanced solid tumors without tumor-infiltrating lymphocytes were required for inclusion.

The TCR sequence derives from a male donor with rectosigmoid adenocarcinoma. The sample here was PBMCs, taken before treatment. This chain connects TRBV7-6 to TRBJ1-1; D is perhaps TRBD1 (6 bases). CDR3 in amino acids: CASSPGGRNEAFF. In nucleotides, the CDR3 is TGTGCCAGCAGCCCCGGGGGCCGAAATGAAGCTTTCTTT. The whole variable domain, filled in from reference TRBV7-6 and TRBJ1-1, reads GAGVSQSPRYKVTKRGQDVALRCDPISGHVSLYWYRQALGQGPEFLTYFNYEAQQDKSGLPNDRFSAERPEGSISTLTIQRTEQRDSAMYRCASSPGGRNEAFFGQGTRLTVV.